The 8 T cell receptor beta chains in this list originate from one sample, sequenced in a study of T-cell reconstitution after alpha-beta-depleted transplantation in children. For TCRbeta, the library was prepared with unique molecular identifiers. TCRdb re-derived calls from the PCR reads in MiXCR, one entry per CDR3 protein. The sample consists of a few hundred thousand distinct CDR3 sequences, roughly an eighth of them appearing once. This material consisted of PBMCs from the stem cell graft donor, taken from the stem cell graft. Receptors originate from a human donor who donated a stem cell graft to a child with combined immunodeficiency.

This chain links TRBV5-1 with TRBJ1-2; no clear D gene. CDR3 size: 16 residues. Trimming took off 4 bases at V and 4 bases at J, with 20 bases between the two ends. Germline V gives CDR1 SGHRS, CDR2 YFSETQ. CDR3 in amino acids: CASSPTGRWDVYGYTF. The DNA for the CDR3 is TGCGCCAGCAGCCCCACCGGACGCTGGGATGTCTATGGCTACACCTTC.

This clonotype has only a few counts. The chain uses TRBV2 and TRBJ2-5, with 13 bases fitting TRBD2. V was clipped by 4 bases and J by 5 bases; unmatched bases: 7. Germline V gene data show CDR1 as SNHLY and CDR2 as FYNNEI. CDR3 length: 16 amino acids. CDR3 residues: CASSAGLAGAGETQYF. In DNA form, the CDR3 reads TGTGCCAGCAGTGCAGGACTAGCGGGAGCTGGTGAGACCCAGTACTTC.

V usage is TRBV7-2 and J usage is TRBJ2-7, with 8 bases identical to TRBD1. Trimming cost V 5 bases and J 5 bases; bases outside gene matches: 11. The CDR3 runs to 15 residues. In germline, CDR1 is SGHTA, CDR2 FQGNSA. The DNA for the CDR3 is TGTGCCAGCAGCGGGCGACGGACAGGGTCGGACGAGCAGTACTTC. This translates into CASSGRRTGSDEQYF. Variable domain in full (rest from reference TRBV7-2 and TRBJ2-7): GAGVSQSPSNKVTEKGKDVELRCDPISGHTALYWYRQSLGQGLEFLIYFQGNSAPDKSGLPSDRFSAERTGGSVSTLTIQRTQQEDSAVYLCASSGRRTGSDEQYFGPGTRLTVT.

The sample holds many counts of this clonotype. For the CDR3, the DNA is TGTGCCAGCAGCCGCAAGACCTTTTCCTACAATGAGCAGTTCTTC. As protein: CASSRKTFSYNEQFF. The V gene is TRBV6-1, the J gene TRBJ2-1; D remains unclear. The CDR3 consists of 15 residues. V was pared by 6 bases and J by 1 base, with 13 bases between. The germline V gene encodes CDR1 MNHNS and CDR2 SASEGT.

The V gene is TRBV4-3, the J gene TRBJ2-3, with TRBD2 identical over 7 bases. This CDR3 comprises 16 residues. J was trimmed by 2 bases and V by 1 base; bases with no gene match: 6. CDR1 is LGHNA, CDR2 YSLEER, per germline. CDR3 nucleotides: TGCGCCAGCAGCCAAGGTAGCACTAGCGACACAGATACGCAGTATTTT. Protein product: CASSQGSTSDTDTQYF.

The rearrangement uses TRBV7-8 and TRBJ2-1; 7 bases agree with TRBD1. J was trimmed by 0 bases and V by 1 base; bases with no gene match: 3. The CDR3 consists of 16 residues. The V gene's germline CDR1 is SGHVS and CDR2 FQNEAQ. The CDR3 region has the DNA TGTGCCAGCAGCTTAGGAAGGGGGCGCTCCTACAATGAGCAGTTCTTC. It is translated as CASSLGRGRSYNEQFF. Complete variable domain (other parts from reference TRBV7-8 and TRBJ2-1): GAGVSQSPRYKVAKRGQDVALRCDPISGHVSLFWYQQALGQGPEFLTYFQNEAQLDKSGLPSDRFFAERPEGSVSTLKIQRTQQEDSAVYLCASSLGRGRSYNEQFFGPGTRLTVL.

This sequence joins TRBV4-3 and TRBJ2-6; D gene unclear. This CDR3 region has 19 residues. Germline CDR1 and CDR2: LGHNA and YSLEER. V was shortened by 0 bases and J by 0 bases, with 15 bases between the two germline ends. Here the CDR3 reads CASSQEWATIGSGANVLTF. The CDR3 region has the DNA TGCGCCAGCAGCCAAGAATGGGCAACTATTGGCTCTGGGGCCAACGTCCTGACTTTC.

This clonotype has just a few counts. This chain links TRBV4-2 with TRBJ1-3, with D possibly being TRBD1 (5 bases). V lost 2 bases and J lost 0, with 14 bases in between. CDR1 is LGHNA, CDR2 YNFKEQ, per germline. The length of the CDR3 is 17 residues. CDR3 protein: CASSQLRGRSSGNTIYF. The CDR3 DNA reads TGTGCCAGCAGCCAATTGAGGGGCCGGAGCTCTGGAAACACCATATATTTT.